The clone carrying this T cell receptor (beta chain) was detected ten times or more. All patients reached thyroid surgery having received no treatment beforehand. The CDR3 is made up of 15 amino acids. V shed 1 base and J shed 3 bases, with 12 bases lying between them. The germline CDR1 and CDR2 sequences are SGHAT and FQNNGV. This record belongs to a study of metastatic and nonmetastatic thyroid tumors. With MiXCR, TCRdb called clones anew from the PCR reads. The top ten clones hold about 20% of a sample with 45,000 or so clones, approximately 15% of them seen once. The chain recombines TRBV11-2 with TRBJ2-5; D gene uncertain. The clonotype comes from a female donor with papillary thyroid cancer or a benign thyroid nodule (not recorded which). Some clones in this sample may be carry-over from other donors' samples. Sequencing was performed on blood. The chain's CDR3 is CASSLVLGRKETQYF. The CDR3 DNA follows: TGTGCCAGCAGCTTAGTTCTCGGACGTAAAGAGACCCAGTACTTC.